Listed below are T cell receptor beta chains from one sample, sequenced in a study of beta chain features in type 1 diabetes. Generated by immunoSEQ multiplex PCR, the TCRdb table keeps only in-frame clones and is missing some. The data show a few hundred thousand clones, about a tenth seen once. The sequenced sample consisted of central memory CD4+ T cells from blood. The receptor set was obtained from a man younger than 30 in good health. The CDR3 runs from the conserved cysteine through the conserved F or W. Fields, in order: CDR3 length, V gene, J gene, D gene, clone size, CDR3 protein, CDR3 DNA. D genes are given only for firm matches. The size entry is marked missing in some rows and otherwise reads once, few, many or a size class.

CDR3 length: 12
V gene: TRBV7-8
J gene: TRBJ1-4
D gene: -
clone size: few
CDR3 protein: CASSFRGEKLFF
CDR3 DNA: TGTGCCAGCAGCTTCCGGGGTGAAAAACTGTTTTTT

CDR3 length: 14
V gene: TRBV6-5
J gene: TRBJ2-1
D gene: TRBD1
clone size: few
CDR3 protein: CASRPGQSYNEQFF
CDR3 DNA: TGTGCCAGCCGCCCGGGACAGTCTTACAATGAGCAGTTCTTC

CDR3 length: 14
V gene: TRBV30
J gene: TRBJ2-1
D gene: TRBD2
clone size: few
CDR3 protein: CAWMRLAGSSEQFF
CDR3 DNA: TGTGCCTGGATGAGACTAGCGGGTAGTAGTGAGCAGTTCTTC

CDR3 length: 15
V gene: TRBV7-9
J gene: TRBJ2-7
D gene: -
clone size: few
CDR3 protein: CASSLQSLESYEQYF
CDR3 DNA: TGTGCCAGCAGCCTACAGAGTTTAGAATCCTACGAGCAGTACTTC

CDR3 length: 13
V gene: TRBV7-6
J gene: TRBJ2-7
D gene: -
clone size: few
CDR3 protein: CASSLAHGYEQYF
CDR3 DNA: TGTGCCAGCAGCTTAGCGCACGGTTACGAGCAGTACTTC

CDR3 length: 13
V gene: TRBV28
J gene: TRBJ1-4
D gene: -
clone size: few
CDR3 protein: CAGARALNEKLFF
CDR3 DNA: TGTGCCGGGGCGAGGGCCCTTAATGAAAAACTGTTTTTT

CDR3 length: 14
V gene: TRBV7-9
J gene: TRBJ2-1
D gene: TRBD2
clone size: -
CDR3 protein: CASSFGLVGNEQFF
CDR3 DNA: TGTGCCAGCAGCTTCGGACTAGTTGGGAATGAGCAGTTCTTC

CDR3 length: 14
V gene: TRBV30
J gene: TRBJ2-7
D gene: -
clone size: -
CDR3 protein: CAWAYGSGTYEQYF
CDR3 DNA: TGTGCCTGGGCTTATGGTAGCGGAACCTACGAGCAGTACTTC

CDR3 length: 13
V gene: TRBV6-6
J gene: TRBJ2-3
D gene: -
clone size: -
CDR3 protein: CASSLEGTDTQYF
CDR3 DNA: TGTGCCAGCAGTCTGGAAGGGACAGATACGCAGTATTTT

CDR3 length: 16
V gene: TRBV7-9
J gene: TRBJ2-5
D gene: TRBD2
clone size: -
CDR3 protein: CASSFTSGRFEETQYF
CDR3 DNA: TGTGCCAGCAGCTTCACTAGCGGGAGGTTTGAAGAGACCCAGTACTTC

CDR3 length: 14
V gene: TRBV9
J gene: TRBJ1-5
D gene: -
clone size: few
CDR3 protein: CASSVGSFDQPQHF
CDR3 DNA: TGTGCCAGCAGCGTAGGCAGTTTTGATCAGCCCCAGCATTTT

CDR3 length: 13
V gene: TRBV6-6
J gene: TRBJ1-5
D gene: -
clone size: few
CDR3 protein: CASSQDSHQPQHF
CDR3 DNA: TGTGCCAGCAGTCAGGACAGCCATCAGCCCCAGCATTTT

CDR3 length: 14
V gene: TRBV7-2
J gene: TRBJ2-3
D gene: -
clone size: -
CDR3 protein: CASSLGLSTDTQYF
CDR3 DNA: TGTGCCAGCAGCTTAGGGCTGAGCACAGATACGCAGTATTTT

CDR3 length: 16
V gene: TRBV19
J gene: TRBJ2-1
D gene: TRBD1
clone size: many
CDR3 protein: CASSVRQGASQNEQFF
CDR3 DNA: TGTGCCAGTAGTGTACGACAGGGGGCAAGCCAAAATGAGCAGTTCTTC

CDR3 length: 14
V gene: TRBV2
J gene: TRBJ1-2
D gene: -
clone size: few
CDR3 protein: CASSEALHGWGYTF
CDR3 DNA: TGTGCCAGCAGTGAAGCGCTTCATGGTTGGGGCTACACCTTC

CDR3 length: 16
V gene: TRBV10-3
J gene: TRBJ2-2
D gene: -
clone size: -
CDR3 protein: CAISAHYGRNTGELFF
CDR3 DNA: TGTGCCATCAGTGCTCATTACGGGAGAAACACCGGGGAGCTGTTTTTT

CDR3 length: 14
V gene: TRBV28
J gene: TRBJ1-4
D gene: -
clone size: many
CDR3 protein: CASSSDRNDEKLFF
CDR3 DNA: TGTGCCAGCAGTTCAGACAGGAATGATGAAAAACTGTTTTTT

CDR3 length: 15
V gene: TRBV6-5
J gene: TRBJ2-5
D gene: TRBD2
clone size: -
CDR3 protein: CASSYSSGRRETQYF
CDR3 DNA: TGTGCCAGCAGTTACTCTAGCGGGAGGCGCGAGACCCAGTACTTC

CDR3 length: 15
V gene: TRBV7-2
J gene: TRBJ2-5
D gene: -
clone size: -
CDR3 protein: CASSADSEPWETQYF
CDR3 DNA: TGTGCCAGCAGCGCCGACAGCGAACCCTGGGAGACCCAGTACTTC